The rows below give T cell receptor beta chains drawn from one sample of a study of blood T cell repertoires in COVID-19. The repertoire was sequenced with immunoSEQ multiplex PCR; TCRdb's copy has only in-frame clones and lacks some. Altogether fewer than 350,000 clones are present, 85% being singletons, with the ten largest covering about 2%. The sample was PBMCs or T cells enriched from blood (not recorded which). The receptors stem from a woman in her 30s who had been exposed to COVID-19. The conserved cysteine and the conserved F or W are not part of the CDR3 here. Size values are once, few and many counts, or a class for expanded clones, and some rows have none.

v_call	clone_size	cdr3_aa
TRBV6-5	.	ASSRLGAEEQY
TRBV6-1	.	ASSEPRGALDTQY
TRBV18	few	ASSRDRPHNSPLH
TRBV27	.	ASGYLTGSYGYT
TRBV27	.	ASSLSRGGTQETQY
TRBV7-9	.	ASSSQAGGYT
TRBV19	.	ATKGQEGEKLF
TRBV6-6	.	ASSLLAEAYEQY
TRBV19	.	ASSAGTGANTEAF
TRBV2	.	AVVGQENTEAF
TRBV2	.	ASRPYLAVYNEQF
TRBV5-6	.	ASSLVAGRGYT
TRBV28	.	ASSLPGRPQKPNV
TRBV28	.	ASSLGLAGSSYEQY
TRBV5-6	.	ASSLNKNTGELF
TRBV6-5	.	ASTSATNEKLF
TRBV27	.	ASSLTDTTEAF